This TCR beta chain stems from a study of blood T cell repertoires in COVID-19. The overall study: There were acute and convalescent COVID-19 samples, and they came from the United States, Italy and Spain. The cDNA or gDNA used as material had been derived from T cells, B-cell-depleted T cells, or PBMCs.

Libraries were prepared by immunoSEQ multiplex PCR; TCRdb keeps only in-frame clonotypes and omits some of them. The sample yields about 36,000 clones, 81% seen once. The germline CDR1 and CDR2 sequences are LNHDA and SQIVND (reference sequence). J was trimmed by 2 bases and V by 5 bases; bases with no gene match: 5. The CDR3 contains 14 residues. Material for sequencing was peripheral blood. This chain connects TRBV19 to TRBJ1-2, with 7 bases identical to TRBD1. This clonotype was sampled from a human donor in a cohort sampled during active or convalescent COVID-19. The donor label of this sample is uncertain. CDR3 sequence: CASSFQQGNYGYTF. In DNA, the CDR3 is TGTGCCAGTAGTTTCCAACAGGGGAACTATGGCTACACCTTC.